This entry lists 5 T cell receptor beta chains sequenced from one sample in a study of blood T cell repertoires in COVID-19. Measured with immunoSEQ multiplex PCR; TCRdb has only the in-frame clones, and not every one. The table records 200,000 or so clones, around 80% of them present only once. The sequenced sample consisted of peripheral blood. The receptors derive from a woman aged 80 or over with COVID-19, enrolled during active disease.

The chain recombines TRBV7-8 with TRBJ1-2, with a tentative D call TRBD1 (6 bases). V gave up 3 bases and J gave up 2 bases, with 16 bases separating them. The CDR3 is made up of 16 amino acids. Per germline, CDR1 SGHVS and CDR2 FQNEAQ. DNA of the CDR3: TGTGCCAGCAGCTTGGCGGCCGGGACACAGAACTATGGCTACACCTTC. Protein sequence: CASSLAAGTQNYGYTF.

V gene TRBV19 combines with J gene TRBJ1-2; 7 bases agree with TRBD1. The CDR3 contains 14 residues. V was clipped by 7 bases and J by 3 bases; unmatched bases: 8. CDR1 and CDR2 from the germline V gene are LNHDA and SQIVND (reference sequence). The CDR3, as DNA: TGTGCCAGTACTACGGCAGGGGGGCACTATGGCTACACCTTC. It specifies CASTTAGGHYGYTF.

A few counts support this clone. In DNA form, the CDR3 reads TGTGCCAGCAGCTTAGAGTTGCGGGCAGATACGCAGTATTTT. This translates into CASSLELRADTQYF. V gene TRBV11-2 combines with J gene TRBJ2-3; TRBD2 is a possible D gene (5 bases). V lost 0 bases, J lost 4 bases, and 8 bases lay in between. The germline gives CDR1 SGHAT, CDR2 FQNNGV. The CDR3 has 14 residues.

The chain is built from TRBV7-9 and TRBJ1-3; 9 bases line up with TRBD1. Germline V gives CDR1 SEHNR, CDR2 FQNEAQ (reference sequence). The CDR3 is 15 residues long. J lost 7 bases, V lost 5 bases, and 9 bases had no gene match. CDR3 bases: TGTGCCAGCAGCCCGGGACAGGGAGTCGGGAACACCATATATTTT. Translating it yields CASSPGQGVGNTIYF. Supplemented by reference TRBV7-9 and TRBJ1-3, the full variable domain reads DTGVSQNPRHKITKRGQNVTFRCDPISEHNRLYWYRQTLGQGPEFLTYFQNEAQLEKSRLLSDRFSAERPKGSFSTLEIQRTEQGDSAMYLCASSPGQGVGNTIYFGEGSWLTVV.

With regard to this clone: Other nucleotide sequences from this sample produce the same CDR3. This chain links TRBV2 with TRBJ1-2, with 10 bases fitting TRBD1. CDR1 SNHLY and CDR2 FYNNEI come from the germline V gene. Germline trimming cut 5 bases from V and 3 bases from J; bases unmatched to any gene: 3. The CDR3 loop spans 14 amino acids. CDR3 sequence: CASSRQGADYGYTF. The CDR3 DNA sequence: TGTGCCAGCAGTCGACAGGGGGCGGACTATGGCTACACCTTC.